The 28 T cell receptor beta chains presented below share a single source sample, sequenced in a study of tumor and adjacent non-tumor tissue in lung cancer. The library came from three nested PCR rounds adapted from ARM-PCR protocols. A single record per CDR3 protein comes from TCRdb applying MiXCR to the multiplex PCR reads. This sample has tens of thousands of distinct CDR3 sequences, with over 60% found just once. RNA was extracted from bulk tissue without any cell sorting. The sample consisted of lung tumor tissue. The receptors shown here come from a woman between 40 and 50 years old with non-small cell lung cancer.

Notes on this clonotype: The junction does not match germline at one end; this may be a read error. The chain combines TRBV6-5 with TRBJ1-2; D unresolved. Germline values: CDR1 MNHEY, CDR2 SVGAGI. The length of the CDR3 is 15 residues. CDR3 in amino acids: CASSRPGIGNYCYTF. The CDR3 DNA reads TGTGCCAGCAGCCGTCCCGGGATAGGAAACTATTGCTACACCTTC.

Turning to this clonotype: The conserved closing phenylalanine or tryptophan is absent in this CDR3, likely reflecting a read error. This CDR3 reads CASSPAAEANVLTS. In DNA, the CDR3 is TGTGCCAGCAGCCCCGCTGCTGAGGCCAACGTTCTGACTTCC. The gene calls are TRBV11-2 and TRBJ2-6; D is ambiguous. Germline CDR1 is SGHAT and CDR2 is FQNNGV. The CDR3 has 14 residues.

The table lists this clonotype with a few counts. A junction boundary mismatches the germline segment, possibly from a read error. This chain uses TRBV2 with TRBJ1-2; unclear D gene. Germline-derived CDR1 and CDR2 are SNHLY and FYNNEI. This CDR3 contains 12 residues. In nucleotides, the CDR3 is TGTGCCAGCAGGACACAAAACTATGACTACACCTTC. Translating it yields CASRTQNYDYTF. The full variable domain, completed using reference TRBV2 and TRBJ1-2, is EPEVTQTPSHQVTQMGQEVILRCVPISNHLYFYWYRQILGQKVEFLVSFYNNEISEKSEIFDDQFSVERPDGSNFTLKIRSTKLEDSAMYFCASRTQNYDYTFGSGTRLTVV.

As regards this clonotype: A much more abundant neighbour one base away suggests this may be a read error. The chain links TRBV6-5 to TRBJ2-7, with a weak D call TRBD1 (6 bases). CDR3 length: 12 residues. Per the germline V gene, CDR1 is MNHEY and CDR2 is SVGAGI. This CDR3 is CASMAGAYEQHF. For the CDR3, the DNA is TGTGCCAGCATGGCAGGGGCCTACGAGCAGCACTTC.

Concerning this clonotype: Sequence at one end of the junction differs from germline and may be a read error. This chain links TRBV11-2 with TRBJ2-2, with D possibly matching TRBD2 (5 bases). CDR1 and CDR2 from the germline V gene are SGHAT and FQNNGV. This CDR3 comprises 15 residues. This CDR3 reads CASSFRQMEIGELFF. CDR3 bases: TGTGCCAGCAGCTTTAGGCAGATGGAAATCGGGGAACTGTTTTTT. The entire variable domain, with the rest obtained from reference TRBV11-2 and TRBJ2-2, is as follows: EAGVAQSPRYKIIEKRQSVAFWCNPISGHATLYWYQQILGQGPKLLIQFQNNGVVDDSQLPKDRFSAERLKGVDSTLKIQPAKLEDSAVYLCASSFRQMEIGELFFGEGSRLTVL.

Concerning this clonotype itself: A single base separates this from a much larger clone, so it may be a read error. The chain carries TRBV28 and TRBJ2-7; D uncertain. From germline, CDR1 is MDHEN and CDR2 SYDVKM. CDR3 length equals 13 residues. V gave up 3 bases and J gave up 8 bases, with 14 bases separating them. CDR3 residues: CASSFDGVGQQYF. As DNA, the CDR3 is TGTGCCAGCAGTTTCGATGGAGTTGGCCAGCAGTACTTC.

The CDR3 region has the DNA TGTGCCAATAGCTTAGCTTCCGCGGGAACCTATGGCTACACCTTC. This sequence encodes CANSLASAGTYGYTF. The chain has TRBV11-2 and TRBJ1-2; the D is unclear. The CDR3 spans 15 residues. The ends were cut back, 10 bases at V and 4 bases at J, with 22 bases in the middle. From germline, CDR1 is SGHAT and CDR2 FQNNGV.

The chain uses TRBV6-5 and TRBJ1-6; 8 nucleotides align to TRBD1. There are 15 residues in the CDR3. The germline V gene has CDR1 MNHEY and CDR2 SVGAGI. The ends lost 9 bases at V and 8 bases at J; junction bases unmatched: 12. The CDR3 protein is CASTPMAGGDSPLHF. The CDR3 region has the DNA TGTGCCAGTACCCCCATGGCAGGGGGCGATTCACCCCTCCACTTT.

For this clonotype: Compared with germline, one end of the junction differs, possibly owing to a read error. The rearrangement links TRBV7-8 to TRBJ1-2; no clear D gene. The CDR3 extends over 17 amino acids. Germline V gene data show CDR1 as SGHVS and CDR2 as FQNEAQ. The CDR3 here is CASNLTPDHVRDYGYTF. The CDR3 nucleotides read TGTGCCAGCAACTTAACCCCCGACCACGTGAGGGACTATGGCTACACCTTC.

The genes are TRBV12-3 or TRBV12-4 and TRBJ1-4, with D unclear. Trimming cost V 8 bases and J 0 bases, with 13 bases left between them. This CDR3 spans 15 amino acids. As DNA, the CDR3 is TGTGCCAGCTGTTCTCAGCGTGCAACTAATGAAAAACTGTTTTTT. Its protein product is CASCSQRATNEKLFF.

This clonotype was seen repeatedly, ten times or more. Its ends do not fully match the called genes, so a read error is possible. The chain joins TRBV11-2 to TRBJ1-6; weak D call: TRBD1 (6 bases). Looked up from germline, CDR1 is SGHAT and CDR2 is FQNNGV. The CDR3 has 15 amino acids. DNA of the CDR3: TGTGCCAGCAGCTCGGACGGACAGCTGAATTCATCCCTCCACTTT. Amino acids: CASSSDGQLNSSLHF.

This chain joins TRBV7-9 and TRBJ1-2; possibly TRBD1 for D (5 bases). This CDR3 is built from 14 residues. Trimming pared 3 bases from V and 7 bases from J, leaving 15 bases between. From germline, CDR1 is SEHNR and CDR2 FQNEAQ (reference sequence). The CDR3 reads CASSLPVGEVGYTF. The CDR3 bases are TGTGCCAGCAGCTTGCCCGTGGGGGAGGTTGGCTACACCTTC.

To note about this clonotype: This may be a read error: a much more frequent sequence differs by one nucleotide. This chain links TRBV20-1 with TRBJ2-5; D might be TRBD1 or TRBD2, each matching 5 bases. The length of the CDR3 is 11 residues. Germline V gene lookup returns CDR1 DFQATT and CDR2 SNEGSKA (reference sequence). The CDR3 loop reads CSAKGSGTHYF. The CDR3 DNA reads TGCAGTGCTAAAGGGTCGGGGACCCACTACTTC.

This clonotype was picked up a small number of times. This may be a read error: a much more frequent sequence differs by one nucleotide. The J gene is TRBJ1-6, the V gene TRBV6-1, with unresolved D. Germline CDR1 and CDR2: MNHNS and SASEGT. This CDR3 contains 11 residues. CDR3 region: CTSNSISPLHF. CDR3 DNA: TGTACCAGCAACAGTATTTCACCCCTCCACTTT.

Concerning this clonotype: Germline and junction disagree at one end, which may indicate a read error. The rearrangement uses TRBV5-6 and TRBJ2-1, with 9 bases matching TRBD2. The CDR3 contains 13 residues. CDR1 and CDR2 (germline): SGHDT, YYEEEE. The CDR3 sequence is CTSSTLAGAEQFF. CDR3 sequence (DNA): TGTACCAGCAGCACGTTAGCGGGGGCCGAGCAGTTCTTC.

This clonotype was found a few times. The junction departs from the called germline gene at one end, perhaps through a read error. This chain joins TRBV6-5 and TRBJ2-7; D not certain. Looked up from germline, CDR1 is MNHEY and CDR2 is SVGAGI. This CDR3 region has 13 residues. CDR3 nucleotides: TGTACCAGCAGTTTGACGGCTTCCTACGTGCAGTACTTC. It translates to CTSSLTASYVQYF.

A note on this clonotype: Possible read error: a much larger clone is one base away. This is likely a read error, given that the CDR3 carries no conserved phenylalanine or tryptophan at its end. This rearrangement joins TRBV7-9 to TRBJ1-4; no reliable D call. This CDR3 spans 13 amino acids. The V end was cut by 4 bases, the J end by 8 bases, with 11 bases between. CDR1 is SEHNR, CDR2 FQNEAQ, per germline (reference sequence). CDR3 amino acids: CASSSRQDEKLFY. The CDR3 coding sequence is TGTGCCAGCAGCTCCCGGCAGGACGAAAAACTGTTTTAT.

For this clonotype: A read error may produce the germline difference seen at one junction end. The V gene is TRBV6-1, the J gene TRBJ1-5; TRBD1 agrees at 9 bases. This CDR3 contains 18 residues. Germline CDR1 and CDR2: MNHNS and SASEGT. CDR3 nucleotide sequence: TGTGTCAGCAGTGAAGTAGATCCGGGACAGGGTCTGCGTCAGCCCCAGCATTTT. Amino acid sequence: CVSSEVDPGQGLRQPQHF.

Comment on this clonotype: The CDR3 end shows no conserved phenylalanine or tryptophan, and so a read error is likely. This sequence joins TRBV24-1 and TRBJ1-5; D ambiguous. The CDR3 has 12 residues. V was cut by 6 bases and J by 4 bases, with 6 bases left in between. In germline, CDR1 is KGHDR, CDR2 SFDVKD. DNA of the CDR3: TGTGCCACCAGTTGGGGTAATCAGCCCCAGCATTCT. This codes for CATSWGNQPQHS.

The sample holds a few counts of this clonotype. The CDR3 DNA reads TGTGCCAGCTCACCACCCCAGAGGGCTTCCTACAATGAGCAGTTCTTC. It translates to CASSPPQRASYNEQFF. V gene TRBV18 combines with J gene TRBJ2-1; perhaps TRBD2 as D (5 bases). V lost 0 bases and J lost 1, with 10 bases in between. This CDR3 has 16 residues. Germline V gene sequence: CDR1 KGHSH, CDR2 LQKENI.

This clonotype was counted ten times or more. The genes are TRBV7-9 and TRBJ2-5, with D unresolved. This CDR3 is built from 13 residues. CDR1 is SEHNR, CDR2 FQNEAQ, per germline (reference sequence). V was trimmed by 3 bases and J by 5 bases, leaving 10 bases between them. The CDR3 DNA reads as TGTGCCAGCAGCTTGACGGGTCACGAGACCCAGTACTTC. It translates to CASSLTGHETQYF.

Worth noting for this clonotype: At one end the junction does not follow the germline gene, possibly because of a read error. The chain employs TRBV6-6 and TRBJ1-4; TRBD1 matches 7 bases. Germline CDR1 MNHNY, CDR2 SVGAGI (reference sequence). This CDR3 has 14 amino acids. CDR3 sequence: CAGSTDRVDEKLFF. The CDR3, as DNA: TGTGCCGGCAGTACAGACAGGGTAGATGAAAAACTGTTTTTT.

Comments on this clonotype: This CDR3 fails to terminate in the conserved phenylalanine or tryptophan, so it likely reflects a read error. V and J are TRBV10-2 and TRBJ1-1; D ambiguous. This CDR3 is 15 amino acids long. The germline V and J ends were trimmed by 3 bases and 0 bases, with 11 bases remaining between them. CDR1 is WSHSY, CDR2 SAAADI, per germline. The CDR3 coding sequence is TGCGCCAGCAGTGATTTTCGGGATATGAACACTGAAGCTTTCTCT. Amino acids: CASSDFRDMNTEAFS.

Many counts were recorded for this clonotype. One end of the junction varies from germline; a read error may be responsible. CDR3 coding DNA: TGCAGCGTTGGAGACAGGGGAGCCTTC. Translation gives CSVGDRGAF. V usage is TRBV29-1 and J usage is TRBJ2-7; 8 bases are shared with TRBD1. CDR3 size: 9 residues. The germline CDR1 and CDR2 sequences are SQVTM and ANQGSEA.

With respect to this clonotype: This clone may be a read error of a much larger clone one base away. This chain joins TRBV6-1 and TRBJ2-7; D unresolved. The CDR3 runs 13 residues. Germline assignment: CDR1 MNHNS and CDR2 SASEGT. CDR3 nucleotides: TGTGCCAACGGGCCCTCCAGCCCCTACAAGCAGTACTTC. Translated, it gives CANGPSSPYKQYF.

This clonotype was recorded at least ten times. The V call is TRBV28, the J call TRBJ1-1, with unresolved D. Germline assignment: CDR1 MDHEN and CDR2 SYDVKM. V lost 9 bases to trimming and J lost 1 base, with 6 bases between them. The CDR3 sequence is 11 residues long. DNA for the CDR3: TGTGCCAGTTGGGGGAACACTGAAGCTTTCTTT. It specifies CASWGNTEAFF.

Details on this clonotype: A read error may produce the germline difference seen at one junction end. The gene calls are TRBV4-1 and TRBJ2-3; 7 bases are a match to TRBD2. Looked up from germline, CDR1 is MGHRA and CDR2 is YSYEKL. The CDR3 runs to 14 residues. Written as DNA, the CDR3 is TGCGCCTGCAGCAATAGCGAGGGAGGGGATACGCAGTATTTT. Translated: CACSNSEGGDTQYF.

Of note for this clonotype: A read error may produce the germline difference seen at one junction end. The chain carries TRBV4-2 and TRBJ1-6; D perhaps matches TRBD1 (6 bases). The V gene's germline CDR1 is LGHNA and CDR2 YNFKEQ. This CDR3 is 15 amino acids long. The CDR3 DNA sequence: TGTGCCAGCAGACAAGACCGGGACAACCATTCACCCCTCCACTTT. Translated: CASRQDRDNHSPLHF.